The clone carrying this T cell receptor beta chain appeared once. Its antigen is currently unknown. When the RNA was reverse transcribed, random hexamers were used with an input of 0.5 to 1 ug. Multiplex immunoSEQ PCR targeted 54 Vbeta and 13 Jbeta TCR beta segments. TCRdb re-derived calls from the immunoSEQ multiplex PCR reads in MiXCR, one entry per CDR3 protein. The sample lists about 130,000 distinct CDR3 sequences; approximately 95% were seen once. These data originate in a study of CD8 T cells in Susac syndrome. Study overall: The Susac syndrome patients that were sequenced included 5 or 6 with active disease and roughly 8 in remission. Intravenous immunoglobulin alone or corticosteroids were being given to patients with Susac syndrome at blood draw, unless they were therapy-naive. General study points: Clonal expansion was present among Susac CD8+ cells. This expansion reached its peak in TEMRA cells and in active patients.

The CDR3 length is 16 residues. The J segment lost 3 bases and the V segment lost 0 bases, leaving 7 bases of the junction unmatched. Germline-derived CDR1 and CDR2 are DFQATT and SNEGSKA (reference sequence). The specimen was CD8+ T cells from PBMCs. This receptor was identified in a human donor with Susac syndrome. The chain links TRBV20-1 to TRBJ2-1, with 8 bases matching TRBD2. CDR3 residues: CSARDKNSGNYNEQFF. The CDR3 nucleotides are TGCAGTGCTAGAGATAAGAATAGCGGGAACTACAATGAGCAGTTCTTC.